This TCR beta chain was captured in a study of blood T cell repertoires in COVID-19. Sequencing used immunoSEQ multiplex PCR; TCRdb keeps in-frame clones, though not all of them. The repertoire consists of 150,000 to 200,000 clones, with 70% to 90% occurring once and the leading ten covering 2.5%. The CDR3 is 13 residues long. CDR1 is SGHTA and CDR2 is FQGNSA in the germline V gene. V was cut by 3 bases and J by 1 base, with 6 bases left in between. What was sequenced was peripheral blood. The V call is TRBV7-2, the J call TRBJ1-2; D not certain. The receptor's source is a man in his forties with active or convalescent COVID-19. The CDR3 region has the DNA TGTGCCAGCAGCTTTGACAATAACTATGGCTACACCTTC. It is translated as CASSFDNNYGYTF.